The rows below give T cell receptor beta chains drawn from one sample of a study of CD8+CD57+ T cells in acquired aplastic anemia. TCRdb re-derived calls from the reads in MiXCR, one entry per CDR3 protein. The sample yields roughly 150,000 distinct CDR3 sequences, roughly 45% seen once. The sample was sorted CD4+, CD8+, or CD8+CD57+ T cells (not recorded which) from PBMCs. The receptors shown here come from a human donor in good health. The CDR3 runs from the conserved cysteine through the conserved F or W. The D gene is left open where the match is weak. Only some rows state a clone size, as once, few, many or a class for expanded clones.

size | D | J | V | DNA | CDR3
- | - | TRBJ2-7 | TRBV29-1 | TGCAGCGTTGTTGGCAGACGACAGAATAACTACGAGCAGTACTTC | CSVVGRRQNNYEQYF
- | TRBD1 | TRBJ2-5 | TRBV5-1 | TGCACCACCCAAACAGGGGTGGGAAAGACCCAGTACTTC | CTTQTGVGKTQYF
many | - | TRBJ1-5 | TRBV19 | TGTGCCAGTAGTATAGCGACAGCCCTCAATCAGCCCCAGCATTTT | CASSIATALNQPQHF
- | - | TRBJ1-2 | TRBV24-1 | TGTGCCACCAGTGACTGGGAGAACTATGGCTACACCTTC | CATSDWENYGYTF
- | - | TRBJ1-5 | TRBV10-1 | TGCGCCAGCGGCGGACTGATCAATCAGCCCCAGCATTTT | CASGGLINQPQHF
once | TRBD1 | TRBJ1-1 | TRBV25-1 | TGTGCCAGCAGTGATCCTGCAGGGGGCAACACTGAAGCTTTCTTT | CASSDPAGGNTEAFF
- | - | TRBJ2-5 | TRBV7-7 | TGTGCCAGCAGCCCCGAACTCCAAGGGACCCAGTACTTC | CASSPELQGTQYF
- | - | TRBJ2-1 | TRBV20-1 | TGCAGTGCTAGGTCCGAAAATGAGCAGTTCTTC | CSARSENEQFF
many | - | TRBJ2-2 | TRBV2 | TGTGCCAGCAGTGAGCAGGCGAACACCGGGGAGCTGTTTTTT | CASSEQANTGELFF
- | - | TRBJ1-1 | TRBV7-9 | TGTGCCAGCAGCTTATCCTTGTCTGAAGCTTTCTTT | CASSLSLSEAFF
many | TRBD1 | TRBJ1-2 | TRBV6-1 | TGTGCCAGCAGTCCCATGGGACAGGTCTATGGCTACACCTTC | CASSPMGQVYGYTF
many | - | TRBJ1-1 | TRBV20-1 | TGCAGTGCTAGAGATCGGGCAGAAGCTTTCTTT | CSARDRAEAFF
- | TRBD2 | TRBJ2-7 | TRBV7-9 | TGTGCCAGCAGCTCCCTGACTAGCCGGAGCGAGCAGTACTTC | CASSSLTSRSEQYF
medium-sized | - | TRBJ2-7 | TRBV24-1 | TGTGCCACCAGTGATTTGGGGATCCTGCAGTACTTC | CATSDLGILQYF
- | TRBD2 | TRBJ2-7 | TRBV4-2 | TGTGCCAGCAGCCAGAGCGGACTAGCGGGGTACGAGCAGTACTTC | CASSQSGLAGYEQYF
- | TRBD1 | TRBJ1-2 | TRBV10-1 | TGCGCCAGCACCTTAACCGGGACAGCCTTCCCCAACTATGGCTACACCTTC | CASTLTGTAFPNYGYTF
- | - | TRBJ1-1 | TRBV20-1 | TGCAGTGCCAGGGGACGGATTAACACTGAAGCTTTCTTT | CSARGRINTEAFF
many | - | TRBJ2-1 | TRBV7-2 | TGTGCCAGCAGACAACTCCGGGCCCCTCGGCAGTTCTTC | CASRQLRAPRQFF
- | - | TRBJ1-1 | TRBV29-1 | TGCAGCGTTGATGACTCAGGCTTTGCTTTCTTT | CSVDDSGFAFF
- | - | TRBJ1-6 | TRBV14 | TGTGCCAGCAGCCAAGTTGTTAATTCACCCCTCCACTTT | CASSQVVNSPLHF
many | - | TRBJ1-1 | TRBV27 | TGTGCCAGCAGTTCCCCTCGAGCAACTGAAGCTTTCTTT | CASSSPRATEAFF
many | TRBD1 | TRBJ2-7 | TRBV7-7 | TGTGCCAGCAGCTCAGGGACAGGGTACGAGCAGTACTTC | CASSSGTGYEQYF
- | - | TRBJ2-5 | TRBV10-3 | TGTGCCATCACCGGGACAGAGACCCAGTACTTC | CAITGTETQYF
- | - | TRBJ1-1 | TRBV10-3 | TGTGCCATCAGTGGCCAGGAGAACACTGAAGCTTTCTTT | CAISGQENTEAFF
- | - | TRBJ1-2 | TRBV15 | TGTGCCACCAGCAGGGCTCTGGACACCCAAACCCCAGGCTACACCTTC | CATSRALDTQTPGYTF
- | - | TRBJ2-7 | TRBV19 | TGTGCCAGTAGTATGTATGGGGGACGCGAGCAGTACTTC | CASSMYGGREQYF